This T cell receptor (beta chain) emerged from a study of cytomegalovirus exposure and HLA in healthy donors. General study points: Overall, approximately 150 TCR beta chains were annotated as cytomegalovirus-associated. Presence/absence analyses assumed roughly uniform sequencing depth across donors, which may not hold.

About this clone itself: Its antigen is not known.

Both 60 Vbeta primers and 13 Jbeta primers went into the PCR. Clones were read by immunoSEQ multiplex PCR, and TCRdb kept only the in-frame ones, dropping some. The repertoire holds more than 85,000 clones, around 70% seen once, with roughly 5.3% in the top ten. Trimming removed 0 bases from V and 7 bases from J, with 8 bases in between. The CDR3 is 13 amino acids. The germline gives CDR1 MGHRA, CDR2 YSYEKL. The sequencing sample was made of PBMCs. The V call is TRBV4-1, the J call TRBJ2-3; D is unclear. The source is a woman in her 70s in good health and CMV-seropositive. CDR3 amino acids: CASSQDYSNTQYF. CDR3 sequence (DNA): TGCGCCAGCAGCCAAGATTATAGTAATACGCAGTATTTT.